A single sample is the source of the 9 T cell receptor beta chains below, sequenced in a study of blood T cell repertoires in COVID-19. Only in-frame clones appear in the TCRdb table, and some are missing; sequencing was by immunoSEQ multiplex PCR. The table has around 180,000 clones, roughly 81% seen once; the top ten hold 10% to 15%. The specimen sequenced was peripheral blood. These receptors originate from a woman of 80 years or more with COVID-19, enrolled during active disease.

This clone has more than one count but fewer than ten. The chain links TRBV30 to TRBJ2-3; 8 bases line up with TRBD1. From germline, CDR1 is GTSNPN and CDR2 SVGIG (reference sequence). The CDR3 spans 15 residues. J was trimmed by 2 bases and V by 0 bases; bases with no gene match: 4. CDR3 nucleotide sequence: TGTGCCTGGAGTGTAGGACAGGGACTCACAGATACGCAGTATTTT. This translates into CAWSVGQGLTDTQYF.

The chain links TRBV27 to TRBJ2-1; 14 nucleotides agree with TRBD2. Germline V CDR1 and CDR2: MNHEY, SMNVEV (reference sequence). Losses at the gene ends were 1 base for V and 8 bases for J; bases not matched to a gene: 7. The CDR3 extends over 17 amino acids. CDR3 DNA: TGTGCCAGCAGTTTATTACCGGGACTAGCGGGAGTAGATGAGCAGTTCTTC. It codes for CASSLLPGLAGVDEQFF.

The chain has TRBV19 and TRBJ1-4, with D maybe TRBD1 (6 bases). CDR3 size: 15 residues. Germline V gives CDR1 LNHDA, CDR2 SQIVND (reference sequence). V was cut by 8 bases and J by 8 bases, with 21 bases left in between. CDR3 DNA sequence: TGTGCCAGTCGCGAAGTCGGCAGGGGAACCGAAAAACTGTTTTTT. This encodes CASREVGRGTEKLFF.

This clone was detected a few times. The rearrangement joins TRBV7-2 to TRBJ2-7; perhaps TRBD2 as D (6 bases). CDR3 length equals 16 residues. V lost 1 base and J lost 2, with 15 bases in between. Germline CDR1 reads SGHTA; CDR2 reads FQGNSA. The CDR3 DNA reads as TGTGCCAGCAGCTTAGGGATGGGGGGTCGCCCCTACGAGCAGTACTTC. It yields the protein CASSLGMGGRPYEQYF. Together with reference TRBV7-2 and TRBJ2-7, the CDR3 gives the full variable domain: GAGVSQSPSNKVTEKGKDVELRCDPISGHTALYWYRQSLGQGLEFLIYFQGNSAPDKSGLPSDRFSAERTGGSVSTLTIQRTQQEDSAVYLCASSLGMGGRPYEQYFGPGTRLTVT.

V is TRBV29-1 and J is TRBJ2-5; TRBD1 aligns across 10 bases. The V segment lost 7 bases and the J segment 5 bases; nucleotides outside the gene matches: 7. There are 13 residues in the CDR3. CDR1 and CDR2 (germline): SQVTM, ANQGSEA. This CDR3 reads CSAATGGGETQYF. CDR3 nucleotides: TGCAGCGCCGCGACAGGGGGCGGTGAGACCCAGTACTTC.

This chain links TRBV7-2 with TRBJ1-5, with D tentatively TRBD1 (5 bases). V lost 5 bases to trimming and J lost 1 base, with 12 bases between them. The CDR3 totals 15 residues. The germline gives CDR1 SGHTA, CDR2 FQGNSA. In DNA, the CDR3 is TGTGCCAGCAGCCAGTTTCAGGGAAGCAATCAGCCCCAGCATTTT. It yields the protein CASSQFQGSNQPQHF.

In its sample, this clone was seen a few times. The rearrangement uses TRBV6-5 and TRBJ1-2, with a possible D match to TRBD1 (5 bases). Germline V CDR1 and CDR2: MNHEY, SVGAGI. The CDR3 extends over 15 amino acids. V was pared by 0 bases and J by 0 bases, with 8 bases between. Here the CDR3 reads CASSYSDTSNYGYTF. The CDR3 DNA reads as TGTGCCAGCAGTTACTCGGACACCTCTAACTATGGCTACACCTTC.

This clone was found a few times. The chain joins TRBV11-3 to TRBJ2-2, with D hard to call. CDR1 and CDR2 (germline): SGHNT, YENEEA. The CDR3 consists of 14 residues. V was trimmed by 0 bases and J by 4 bases, leaving 6 bases between them. As DNA, the CDR3 is TGTGCCAGCAGCTTAGACTGGGCCACCGGGGAGCTGTTTTTT. Amino acid sequence: CASSLDWATGELFF. Looking up the rest from reference TRBV11-3 and TRBJ2-2 gives the full variable domain: EAGVVQSPRYKIIEKKQPVAFWCNPISGHNTLYWYLQNLGQGPELLIRYENEEAVDDSQLPKDRFSAERLKGVDSTLKIQPAELGDSAVYLCASSLDWATGELFFGEGSRLTVL.

The chain combines TRBV18 with TRBJ1-1; perhaps TRBD1 as D (6 bases). In germline, CDR1 is KGHSH, CDR2 LQKENI. CDR3 length equals 15 residues. The germline V and J ends were trimmed by 4 bases and 6 bases, with 18 bases remaining between them. The CDR3 nucleotides read TGTGCCAGCTCACGCGGTGCAGGGGAGGGCCCTGAAGCTTTCTTT. Translated, it gives CASSRGAGEGPEAFF.